This is a list of T cell receptor beta chains from one sample in a study of T-cell memory formation after mild COVID-19. TCRdb itself ran the 5' RACE reads through MiXCR, one entry per CDR3 protein. The sample has 530,000 or so distinct CDR3 sequences, roughly 17% seen once; the top ten hold around 8.1%. Input material: PBMCs or a T cell subset sorted from them (not recorded which). The source of these receptors is an adult woman who had mild COVID-19 (a few samples of this study predate the infection). Cell type and time point are not known. Each CDR3 is given with its conserved first and last residue. Fields, in order: clone size, V gene, J gene, D gene, CDR3 DNA, CDR3 protein. A D gene is named only where the DNA matches it firmly. Not every row has a clone size; where given, it reads once, few, many or a size class.

clone_size: .; v_call: TRBV7-9; j_call: TRBJ1-1; d_call: TRBD1; cdr3_nt: TGTGCCAGCAGCTTAGGGGGGACAGGGCCTAATGAAGCTTTCTTT; cdr3_aa: CASSLGGTGPNEAFF
clone_size: few; v_call: TRBV7-9; j_call: TRBJ2-2; d_call: .; cdr3_nt: TGTGCCAGCAGCTTTACCACCGGGGAGCTGTTTTTT; cdr3_aa: CASSFTTGELFF
clone_size: .; v_call: TRBV6-6; j_call: TRBJ1-1; d_call: .; cdr3_nt: TGTGCCAGCAGAGGCAGGGATGACACTGAAGCTTTCTTT; cdr3_aa: CASRGRDDTEAFF
clone_size: .; v_call: TRBV7-9; j_call: TRBJ2-7; d_call: TRBD2; cdr3_nt: TGTGCCAGCAACCCTAGCGGGACCGTGTGGGAGCAGTACTTC; cdr3_aa: CASNPSGTVWEQYF
clone_size: few; v_call: TRBV7-2; j_call: TRBJ1-2; d_call: .; cdr3_nt: TGTGCCAGCAGGCTAATAGGGGAGGGTGGCTACACCTTC; cdr3_aa: CASRLIGEGGYTF
clone_size: few; v_call: TRBV4-2; j_call: TRBJ2-2; d_call: .; cdr3_nt: TGTGCCAGCAGCCAAGTGACAGGGTCGGAGGGTACCGGGGAGCTGTTTTTT; cdr3_aa: CASSQVTGSEGTGELFF
clone_size: few; v_call: TRBV5-1; j_call: TRBJ2-2; d_call: .; cdr3_nt: TGCGCCAGCAGCTTAATTCAGACCACCGGGGAGCTGTTTTTT; cdr3_aa: CASSLIQTTGELFF
clone_size: many; v_call: TRBV10-3; j_call: TRBJ2-7; d_call: .; cdr3_nt: TGTGCCGTTCTTTCGACAGCTGCCTACGAGCAGTACTTC; cdr3_aa: CAVLSTAAYEQYF
clone_size: few; v_call: TRBV15; j_call: TRBJ2-5; d_call: .; cdr3_nt: TGTGCCACCAGTCAGGGGCCGGAAGAGACCCAGTACTTC; cdr3_aa: CATSQGPEETQYF
clone_size: .; v_call: TRBV24-1; j_call: TRBJ1-1; d_call: .; cdr3_nt: TGTGCCACCAGTGACCCGAGATCGCCTGAAGACACTGAAGCTTTCTTT; cdr3_aa: CATSDPRSPEDTEAFF
clone_size: many; v_call: TRBV18; j_call: TRBJ2-5; d_call: .; cdr3_nt: TGTGCCAGCTCACCACCGGGGAAGACCCAGTACTTC; cdr3_aa: CASSPPGKTQYF
clone_size: many; v_call: TRBV5-1; j_call: TRBJ1-1; d_call: TRBD1; cdr3_nt: TGCGCCAGCAGCTCAAGGACAGGGGCGGTCACTGAAGCTTTCTTT; cdr3_aa: CASSSRTGAVTEAFF
clone_size: .; v_call: TRBV20-1; j_call: TRBJ2-1; d_call: .; cdr3_nt: TGCAGTGCTATGTTCGACGGCAGTAACTTAGCTCCGGTGGGGTTCTTC; cdr3_aa: CSAMFDGSNLAPVGFF